A selection of T cell receptor beta chains follows, all from one sample in a study of cytomegalovirus exposure and HLA in healthy donors. Produced via immunoSEQ multiplex PCR; TCRdb's table is partial and in-frame only. The sample consists of 90,000 to 140,000 clones, roughly 80% of them appearing once. The sequencing input was PBMCs. These TCRs come from a woman aged 40 to 50 in good health and CMV-seropositive. CDR3s include the opening cysteine and the closing phenylalanine or tryptophan. D genes are given only for firm matches. Part of the rows lack a size; the others show once, few, many or a class for expanded clones.

v_call	d_call	j_call	clone_size	cdr3_nt	cdr3_aa
TRBV20-1	.	TRBJ2-1	.	TGCAGGAGAAGGGGTGACAATGAGCAGTTCTTC	CRRRGDNEQFF
TRBV28	.	TRBJ2-7	.	TGTGCCAGCACTACGGTCCTTACCTACGAGCAGTACTTC	CASTTVLTYEQYF
TRBV7-3	.	TRBJ1-1	.	TGTGCCAGCAGCTTTGACATGAACACTGAAGCTTTCTTT	CASSFDMNTEAFF
TRBV9	TRBD1	TRBJ1-2	.	TGTGCCAGCACTGAGACAGGGGTAGACTATGGCTACACCTTC	CASTETGVDYGYTF
TRBV29-1	TRBD1	TRBJ2-7	.	TGCAGCGGGCGGGCGACAGGGCCTACCTACGAGCAGTACTTC	CSGRATGPTYEQYF
TRBV6-5	TRBD1	TRBJ2-3	few	TGTGCCAGTTCCAGGGGCAGGGGGATCGGAGATACGCAGTATTTT	CASSRGRGIGDTQYF
TRBV9	.	TRBJ1-3	.	TGTGCCAGCAGCAACAACGGAAACACCATATATTTT	CASSNNGNTIYF
TRBV4-1	.	TRBJ2-7	.	TGCGCCAGCAGCCAAGAGCTACCCAACTACGAGCAGTACTTC	CASSQELPNYEQYF
TRBV7-7	TRBD1	TRBJ2-5	once	TGTGCTAGCAGCTTGACAGGGTTCGGCGAGACCCAGTACTTC	CASSLTGFGETQYF
TRBV2	.	TRBJ2-1	.	TGTGCCAGCAGATTCAACTACATTGGGGCGCGTAGGGAGCAGTTCTTC	CASRFNYIGARREQFF
TRBV27	.	TRBJ2-7	.	TGTGCCAGCAGTTTGATCGGTGCCCTAAGCTACGAGCAGTACTTC	CASSLIGALSYEQYF